This TCR beta chain was found in a study of control samples from healthy donors and cancer patients (dated by TCRdb to about 2020). The library relied on the immunoSEQ multiplex PCR assay. TCRdb re-hosts the immuneACCESS table, in-frame sequences only. Its copies lack some clones; in the studies checked, an unresolved V gene accounts for under half of them, and the cause for the rest is not known. The sample table records under 150,000 clones; approximately 88% of these occur just once. Of the sample, about 3.2% falls within the top ten clones. Trimming at the junction amounts to 4 bases on V and 5 bases on J, and the germline ends lie 10 bases apart. From the cysteine up to the phenylalanine, the CDR3 has a length of 14 residues. CDR3 DNA is the only sequence kept; it has 42 bases, read in frame from the first base. For CDR1 and CDR2, the germline V gene lists KGHDR and SFDVKD. Notes on this clone: Its antigen is still unknown. One base away there is no much larger clone; base qualities are not given.

Sequenced material: blood. The chain joins TRBV24-1 to TRBJ2-2, with no reliable assignment of the D segment. The sequence was collected from a man aged 35-49 years in good health. CDR3 region: CATSDRGWTGELFF. At the DNA level, the sequence is TGTGCCACCAGTGACCGAGGTTGGACCGGGGAGCTGTTTTTT.